These 30 T cell receptor beta chains came from one sample sequenced in a study of cytomegalovirus exposure and HLA in healthy donors. PCR involved 60 Vbeta and 13 Jbeta primers. The table came from immunoSEQ multiplex PCR; TCRdb's copy has only in-frame clones and leaves some out. The sample includes 100,000 to 150,000 clones. Sequenced: PBMCs. The receptors shown here come from a man younger than 30 in good health and CMV-seronegative.

This sequence joins TRBV6-5 and TRBJ1-1; no definite D call. The CDR3 extends over 14 amino acids. Germline CDR1 and CDR2: MNHEY and SVGAGI. V shed 3 bases and J shed 4 bases, with 12 bases lying between them. The CDR3 DNA sequence: TGTGCCAGCAGTTATCTATTTGGGAGCACTGAAGCTTTCTTT. Translating gives CASSYLFGSTEAFF.

J is TRBJ1-5 and V is TRBV18; TRBD1 matches at 10 bases. V was pared by 3 bases and J by 5 bases, with 1 base of the junction left unmatched. The CDR3 totals 14 residues. The germline gives CDR1 KGHSH, CDR2 LQKENI. Written as DNA, the CDR3 is TGTGCCAGCTCACCGACAGGGGGCGATCAGCCCCAGCATTTT. Protein sequence: CASSPTGGDQPQHF.

The chain carries TRBV5-6 and TRBJ1-5, with D possibly being TRBD1 (6 bases). The germline CDR1 and CDR2 sequences are SGHDT and YYEEEE. The CDR3 contains 13 residues. V was trimmed by 5 bases and J by 5 bases, leaving 11 bases between them. The DNA for the CDR3 is TGTGCCAGCAGTTACAGGGCTGATCAGCCCCAGCATTTT. It yields the protein CASSYRADQPQHF. The full variable domain, its missing parts supplied by reference TRBV5-6 and TRBJ1-5, is DAGVTQSPTHLIKTRGQQVTLRCSPKSGHDTVSWYQQALGQGPQFIFQYYEEEERQRGNFPDRFSGHQFPNYSSELNVNALLLGDSALYLCASSYRADQPQHFGDGTRLSIL.

The rearrangement uses TRBV29-1 and TRBJ2-7; 9 bases map to TRBD2. CDR1 is SQVTM, CDR2 ANQGSEA, per germline. The CDR3 is 12 amino acids. J lost 4 bases, V lost 3 bases, and 1 base had no gene match. CDR3 DNA sequence: TGCAGCGTTGAGACTAGCGGATACGAGCAGTACTTC. Its translation is CSVETSGYEQYF.

This chain connects TRBV30 to TRBJ2-7; no definite D call. CDR1 and CDR2 from the germline V gene are GTSNPN and SVGIG (reference sequence). This CDR3 spans 14 amino acids. The V and J ends lost 2 bases and 0 bases respectively, with 11 bases between them. The DNA for the CDR3 is TGTGCCTGGAGTCGACTCAAGCACTCCTACGAGCAGTACTTC. It translates to CAWSRLKHSYEQYF.

The V gene is TRBV18, the J gene TRBJ1-1, with 8 bases matching TRBD1. V was pared by 1 base and J by 4 bases, with 2 bases of the junction left unmatched. This CDR3 has 14 residues. The germline V gene encodes CDR1 KGHSH and CDR2 LQKENI. The CDR3 reads CASSPQTGATEAFF. The CDR3 DNA reads as TGTGCCAGCTCACCACAGACAGGGGCCACTGAAGCTTTCTTT.

The rearrangement uses TRBV30 and TRBJ1-5; 7 bases are a match to TRBD1. CDR1 is GTSNPN and CDR2 is SVGIG in the germline V gene (reference sequence). The CDR3 spans 13 residues. J was trimmed by 6 bases and V by 3 bases; bases with no gene match: 5. The CDR3 region is CAWSSGGSQPQHF. The CDR3 DNA is TGTGCCTGGAGCTCAGGGGGTAGTCAGCCCCAGCATTTT.

V gene TRBV28 combines with J gene TRBJ2-5; TRBD2 matches 11 bases. CDR1 and CDR2 (germline): MDHEN, SYDVKM. The CDR3 extends over 15 amino acids. With V trimmed by 5 bases and J by 1 base, 3 bases remained unmatched. The CDR3 coding sequence is TGTGCCAGCAGTCGTAGCGGGAGGGCCCAAGAGACCCAGTACTTC. Its translation is CASSRSGRAQETQYF.

The V gene is TRBV18, the J gene TRBJ2-1; TRBD2 matches 8 bases. The V gene's germline CDR1 is KGHSH and CDR2 LQKENI. This CDR3 has 18 residues. Trimming cost V 4 bases and J 0 bases; bases outside gene matches: 11. CDR3 sequence (DNA): TGTGCCAGCTCACTATTTCCAACAGCGGGGGCCTCCTACAATGAGCAGTTCTTC. This translates into CASSLFPTAGASYNEQFF. Full variable domain (outside the CDR3, taken from reference TRBV18 and TRBJ2-1): NAGVMQNPRHLVRRRGQEARLRCSPMKGHSHVYWYRQLPEEGLKFMVYLQKENIIDESGMPKERFSAEFPKEGPSILRIQQVVRGDSAAYFCASSLFPTAGASYNEQFFGPGTRLTVL.

The V gene is TRBV28, the J gene TRBJ2-3; the match to TRBD2 covers 9 bases. V dropped 6 bases and J dropped 4; count of bases not matched to a gene: 11. Germline CDR1 reads MDHEN; CDR2 reads SYDVKM. The CDR3 sequence is 16 residues long. The DNA for the CDR3 is TGTGCCAGCAGCTCTGGTGGGGCGGGGGGGCCAGATACGCAGTATTTT. Translated: CASSSGGAGGPDTQYF.

The V call is TRBV7-9, the J call TRBJ1-2; maybe TRBD1 (5 bases). Trimming stripped 5 bases from V and 9 bases from J, with 16 bases between. This CDR3 comprises 13 residues. Germline V lookup: CDR1 SEHNR, CDR2 FQNEAQ (reference sequence). The CDR3 nucleotides are TGTGCCAGCAGCGAGGGACTGCCGAGGAGCTACACCTTC. Translation: CASSEGLPRSYTF.

The gene calls are TRBV5-1 and TRBJ2-3; possibly TRBD2 for D (6 bases). Trimming removed 1 base at V and 4 bases at J, with 13 bases between. The CDR3 spans 15 residues. Per germline, CDR1 SGHRS and CDR2 YFSETQ. In nucleotides, the CDR3 is TGCGCCAGCAGCTTGACTGTGGGACTGGCAGATACGCAGTATTTT. It translates to CASSLTVGLADTQYF.

The chain links TRBV18 to TRBJ2-3, with D possibly TRBD2 on 5 matching bases. This CDR3 is 14 amino acids long. In germline, CDR1 is KGHSH, CDR2 LQKENI. Trimming shortened V by 0 bases and J by 1 base, and 5 bases separated the two germline ends. This chain's CDR3 is CASSPPEGTDTQYF. The DNA of the CDR3 is TGTGCCAGCTCACCACCGGAGGGCACAGATACGCAGTATTTT.

The gene calls are TRBV28 and TRBJ1-4; D gene ambiguous. The germline V gene has CDR1 MDHEN and CDR2 SYDVKM. V was cut by 6 bases and J by 10 bases, with 12 bases left in between. This CDR3 region has 12 residues. This CDR3 is CASSEISRKLFF. The CDR3, as DNA: TGTGCCAGCAGCGAGATCTCTAGAAAACTGTTTTTT.

The gene calls are TRBV5-1 and TRBJ1-2; 7 bases align to TRBD1. Unmatched junction bases numbered 7, after V lost 3 bases and J lost 2 bases. The CDR3 loop spans 15 amino acids. Looked up from germline, CDR1 is SGHRS and CDR2 is YFSETQ. Here the CDR3 reads CASSSNPGQNYGYTF. Written as DNA, the CDR3 is TGCGCCAGCAGCTCGAACCCGGGACAGAACTATGGCTACACCTTC.

V is TRBV30 and J is TRBJ2-7, with D possibly being TRBD1 (7 bases). Germline CDR1 reads GTSNPN; CDR2 reads SVGIG (reference sequence). V was pared by 0 bases and J by 11 bases, with 17 bases between. This CDR3 contains 13 residues. Written as DNA, the CDR3 is TGTGCCTGGAGTGTCCTTTCTCAGGGGGAGGAGTACTTC. This sequence encodes CAWSVLSQGEEYF.

In regard to this clone: The junction differs from germline at one of its ends, possibly a read error. V gene TRBV30 combines with J gene TRBJ2-5; TRBD2 matches at 14 bases. This CDR3 is built from 11 residues. In germline, CDR1 is GTSNPN, CDR2 SVGIG (reference sequence). The CDR3: CGLAGGETQYF. The CDR3 region has the DNA TGCGGACTAGCGGGGGGTGAGACCCAGTACTTC.

J is TRBJ1-6 and V is TRBV5-8, with 7 bases that match TRBD1. The CDR3 totals 14 residues. The germline V gene has CDR1 SGHTS and CDR2 YDEGEE. After removal of 5 bases from V and 4 bases from J, the junction contained 3 bases not matched to a gene. CDR3 sequence (DNA): TGTGCCAGCAGTACAGGGGAATATAATTCACCCCTCCACTTT. Protein product: CASSTGEYNSPLHF.

This sequence joins TRBV19 and TRBJ2-7, with 15 bases that match TRBD2. Germline CDR1 reads LNHDA; CDR2 reads SQIVND (reference sequence). The CDR3 totals 19 residues. After removal of 5 bases from V and 5 bases from J, the junction contained 16 bases not matched to a gene. The CDR3 here is CASSGAGTSGRYRFNEQYF. For the CDR3, the DNA is TGTGCCAGTAGTGGGGCCGGGACTAGCGGGAGGTACCGGTTCAACGAGCAGTACTTC.

V gene TRBV7-9 combines with J gene TRBJ1-2; D gene unclear. The CDR3 runs to 14 residues. Germline CDR1 and CDR2: SEHNR and FQNEAQ (reference sequence). V was shortened by 3 bases and J by 2 bases, with 10 bases between the two germline ends. The chain's CDR3 is CASSFPPVNYGYTF. Here the CDR3 DNA reads TGTGCCAGCAGCTTCCCCCCAGTAAACTATGGCTACACCTTC.

Here the CDR3 reads CASSPPRDPQYF. The CDR3 nucleotides are TGTGCCAGCAGTCCACCTCGGGATCCGCAGTATTTT. The chain has TRBV6-1 and TRBJ2-3, with D possibly matching TRBD2 (5 bases). CDR1 and CDR2 from the germline V gene are MNHNS and SASEGT. The CDR3 is 12 residues long. V was clipped by 5 bases and J by 10 bases, with 13 bases between them.

This sequence joins TRBV18 and TRBJ2-7; D may be TRBD1 (6 bases). The V gene lost 5 bases and the J gene lost 3 bases, with 23 bases spanning the gap. From germline, CDR1 is KGHSH and CDR2 LQKENI. The CDR3 runs to 17 residues. In nucleotides, the CDR3 is TGTGCCAGCTCAGCTTTATCTCCGGGACACCTACACTACGAGCAGTACTTC. It specifies CASSALSPGHLHYEQYF.

V is TRBV27 and J is TRBJ2-3; 12 positions agree with TRBD1. CDR3 size: 18 residues. V gave up 3 bases and J gave up 3 bases; unmatched junction bases: 10. Germline assignment: CDR1 MNHEY and CDR2 SMNVEV (reference sequence). The CDR3 region has the DNA TGTGCCAGCAGTTTTGTTGGGACAGGGGGCACCAGGACAGATACGCAGTATTTT. Amino acids: CASSFVGTGGTRTDTQYF.

This chain joins TRBV28 and TRBJ1-2, with 11 bases that match TRBD1. V lost 3 bases and J lost 2; bases outside the gene matches: 2. CDR1 MDHEN and CDR2 SYDVKM come from the germline V gene. CDR3 length equals 15 residues. CDR3 in amino acids: CASSFGDRGNYGYTF. The CDR3 nucleotides are TGTGCCAGCAGTTTCGGGGACAGGGGGAACTATGGCTACACCTTC.

The chain recombines TRBV5-1 with TRBJ2-3; 7 nucleotides match TRBD2. Germline CDR1 SGHRS, CDR2 YFSETQ. This CDR3 spans 15 amino acids. V lost 4 bases, J lost 4 bases, and 9 bases stayed unmatched. CDR3 sequence (DNA): TGCGCCAGCAGCCAACTAGCGTCAAGGCCAGATACGCAGTATTTT. Residues: CASSQLASRPDTQYF.

The chain is built from TRBV6-1 and TRBJ2-7; D unclear. The germline V gene encodes CDR1 MNHNS and CDR2 SASEGT. Between the trimmed V and J ends, which lost 7 bases and 6 bases, there was a span of 10 bases. The CDR3 spans 11 residues. Here the CDR3 reads CASNNNPEQYF. Here the CDR3 DNA reads TGTGCCAGCAATAATAATCCCGAGCAGTACTTC.

The genes are TRBV29-1 and TRBJ2-1; D is unresolved. Germline V gene sequence: CDR1 SQVTM, CDR2 ANQGSEA. The CDR3 sequence is 15 residues long. V was cut by 3 bases and J by 8 bases, with 20 bases left in between. The DNA for the CDR3 is TGCAGCGTTGATGATAGCCCGGCGCCCGGCGATGAGCAGTTCTTC. This sequence encodes CSVDDSPAPGDEQFF.

The DNA for the CDR3 is TGCGCCAGCAGCTTGGAGTCCGGTTCTGGGGCCAACGTCCTGACTTTC. The encoded protein is CASSLESGSGANVLTF. J is TRBJ2-6 and V is TRBV5-1; D gene unclear. Trimming removed 0 bases from V and 1 base from J, with 8 bases in between. Germline CDR1 SGHRS, CDR2 YFSETQ. This CDR3 is built from 16 residues.

The rearrangement joins TRBV5-1 to TRBJ1-2; the D is unclear. Germline lookup yields CDR1 SGHRS and CDR2 YFSETQ. This CDR3 has 15 amino acids. The V gene lost 0 bases and the J gene lost 4 bases, with 13 bases spanning the gap. CDR3 in amino acids: CASSLAMEVGYGYTF. Here the CDR3 DNA reads TGCGCCAGCAGCTTGGCAATGGAGGTCGGCTATGGCTACACCTTC. Together with reference TRBV5-1 and TRBJ1-2, the CDR3 gives the full variable domain: KAGVTQTPRYLIKTRGQQVTLSCSPISGHRSVSWYQQTPGQGLQFLFEYFSETQRNKGNFPGRFSGRQFSNSRSEMNVSTLELGDSALYLCASSLAMEVGYGYTFGSGTRLTVV.

The chain uses TRBV1 and TRBJ2-1; TRBD2 is the table's D call, not checked against the DNA. TRBV1 is annotated as a pseudogene. The CDR3 loop spans 16 amino acids. CDR3 sequence: CPSSQKLAGPYNEQFF. CDR3 sequence (DNA): TGCCCCAGCAGCCAAAAACTAGCGGGACCTTACAATGAGCAGTTCTTC.